This T cell receptor (beta chain) originates from a study of tumor-infiltrating lymphocytes in primary liver carcinoma. Germline V gene sequence: CDR1 MNHNS, CDR2 SASEGT. This CDR3 contains 15 residues. This clonotype has a handful of counts. The junction does not match germline at one end; this may be a read error. Constant-region priming of roughly 500 ng total RNA yielded TCR beta cDNA. Libraries for TCR beta were built through three nested multiplex PCR rounds, which together made up a slightly modified ARM-PCR procedure. Primers for the first two PCR rounds were TRBV1-TRBV30 forward primers and a C-beta reverse primer (around 10 cycles per round). TCRdb ran MiXCR on the multiplex PCR reads and lists one entry per CDR3 protein. The table records 70,000 to 75,000 distinct CDR3 sequences, almost 70% of them present only once. The study co-extracted DNA and RNA from around 20-30 mg of unsorted bulk tissue.

Sequencing was done on a sample of liver tumor tissue from sampling region 4. The subset: tumor region T4, right-lateral pole. This receptor was identified in a man aged 40-49 years with primary liver carcinoma and hepatitis B virus infection. The chain joins TRBV6-1 to TRBJ2-7; TRBD1 aligns across 7 bases. The CDR3 nucleotides are TGTGCCTGCAGTGAAGCGCCGGGACAGTGCTACGAGCAGTACTTC. Encoded protein: CACSEAPGQCYEQYF.